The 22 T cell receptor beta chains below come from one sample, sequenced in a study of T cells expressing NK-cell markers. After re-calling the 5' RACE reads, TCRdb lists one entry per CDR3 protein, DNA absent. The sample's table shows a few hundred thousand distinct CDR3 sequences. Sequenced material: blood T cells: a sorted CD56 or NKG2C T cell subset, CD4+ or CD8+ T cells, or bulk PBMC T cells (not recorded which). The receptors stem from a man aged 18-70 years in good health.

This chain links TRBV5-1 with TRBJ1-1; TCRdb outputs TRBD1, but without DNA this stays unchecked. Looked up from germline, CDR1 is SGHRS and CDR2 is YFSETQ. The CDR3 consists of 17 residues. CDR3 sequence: CASSPTFRLSQNTEAFF.

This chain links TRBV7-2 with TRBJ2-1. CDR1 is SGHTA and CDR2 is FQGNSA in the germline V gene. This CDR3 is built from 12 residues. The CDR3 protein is CASTRQRNEQFF.

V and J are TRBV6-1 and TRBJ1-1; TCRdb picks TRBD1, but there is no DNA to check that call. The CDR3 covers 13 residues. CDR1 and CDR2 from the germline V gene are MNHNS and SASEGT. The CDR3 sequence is CASSANRDTEAFF.

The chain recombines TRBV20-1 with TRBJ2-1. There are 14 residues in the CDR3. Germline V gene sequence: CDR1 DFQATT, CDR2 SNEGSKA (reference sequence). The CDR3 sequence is CSALGYLSYNEQFF.

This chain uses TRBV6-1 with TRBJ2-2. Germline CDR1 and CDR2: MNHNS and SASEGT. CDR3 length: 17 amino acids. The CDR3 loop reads CASSTIRQSANTGELFF.

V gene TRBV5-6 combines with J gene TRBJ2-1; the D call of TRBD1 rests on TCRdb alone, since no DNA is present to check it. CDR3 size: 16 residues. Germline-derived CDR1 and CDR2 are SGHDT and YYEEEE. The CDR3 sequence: CASSLRRLRDHNEQFF.

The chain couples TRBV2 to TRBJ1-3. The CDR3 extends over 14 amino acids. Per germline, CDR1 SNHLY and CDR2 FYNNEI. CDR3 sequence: CASSADRGRNTIYF.

The CDR3 sequence is CASSSRTGRSYNEQFF. The chain couples TRBV7-3 to TRBJ2-1; TCRdb indicates TRBD1, and absent DNA this call remains unverified. Germline V lookup: CDR1 SGHTA, CDR2 FQGTGA. The CDR3 length is 16 residues. The whole variable domain, remainder taken from reference TRBV7-3 and TRBJ2-1, is GAGVSQTPSNKVTEKGKYVELRCDPISGHTALYWYRQSLGQGPEFLIYFQGTGAADDSGLPNDRFFAVRPEGSVSTLKIQRTERGDSAVYLCASSSRTGRSYNEQFFGPGTRLTVL.

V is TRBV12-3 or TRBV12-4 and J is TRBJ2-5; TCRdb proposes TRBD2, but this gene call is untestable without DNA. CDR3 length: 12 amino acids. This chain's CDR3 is CASSKLVETQYF.

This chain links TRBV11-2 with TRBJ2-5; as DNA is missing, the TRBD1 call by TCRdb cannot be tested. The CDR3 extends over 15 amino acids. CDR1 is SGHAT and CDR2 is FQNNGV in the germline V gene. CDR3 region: CASSAARDRGETQYF.

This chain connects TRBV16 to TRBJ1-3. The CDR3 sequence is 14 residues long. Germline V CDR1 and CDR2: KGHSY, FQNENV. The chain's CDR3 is CASSPISAGNTIYF.

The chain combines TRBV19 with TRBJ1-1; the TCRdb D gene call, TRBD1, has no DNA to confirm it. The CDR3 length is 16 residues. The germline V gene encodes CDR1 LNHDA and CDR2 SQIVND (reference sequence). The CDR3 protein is CASTHRDRRLNTEAFF.

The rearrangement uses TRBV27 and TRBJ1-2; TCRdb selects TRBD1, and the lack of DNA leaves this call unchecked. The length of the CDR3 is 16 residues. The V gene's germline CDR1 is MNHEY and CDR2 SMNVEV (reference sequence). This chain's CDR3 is CASSPGQGRGFRGYTF.

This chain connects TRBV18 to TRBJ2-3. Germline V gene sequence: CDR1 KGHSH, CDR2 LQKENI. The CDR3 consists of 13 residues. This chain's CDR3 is CASSLTASDTQYF. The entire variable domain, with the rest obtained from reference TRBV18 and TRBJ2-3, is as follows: NAGVMQNPRHLVRRRGQEARLRCSPMKGHSHVYWYRQLPEEGLKFMVYLQKENIIDESGMPKERFSAEFPKEGPSILRIQQVVRGDSAAYFCASSLTASDTQYFGPGTRLTVL.

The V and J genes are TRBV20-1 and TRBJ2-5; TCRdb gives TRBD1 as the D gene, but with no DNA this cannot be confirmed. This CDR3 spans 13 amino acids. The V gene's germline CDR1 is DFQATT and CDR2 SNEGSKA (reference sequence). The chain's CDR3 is CSASIQGSETQYF.

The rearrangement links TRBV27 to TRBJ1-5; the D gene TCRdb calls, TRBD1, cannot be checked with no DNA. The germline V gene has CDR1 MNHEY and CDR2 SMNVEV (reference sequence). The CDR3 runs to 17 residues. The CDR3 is CASSPRQGLTSNQPQHF.

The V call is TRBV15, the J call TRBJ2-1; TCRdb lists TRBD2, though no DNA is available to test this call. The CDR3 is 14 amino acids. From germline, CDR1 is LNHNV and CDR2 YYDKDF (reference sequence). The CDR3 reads CATSREFLAALEFF.

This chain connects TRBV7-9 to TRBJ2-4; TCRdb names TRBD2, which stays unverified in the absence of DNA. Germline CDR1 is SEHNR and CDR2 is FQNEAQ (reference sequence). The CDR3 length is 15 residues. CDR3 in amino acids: CASSYGGGRRNIQYF.

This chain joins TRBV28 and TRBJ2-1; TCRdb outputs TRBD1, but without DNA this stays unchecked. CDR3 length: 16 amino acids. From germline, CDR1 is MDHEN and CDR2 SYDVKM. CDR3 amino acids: CASSLGRGVSYNEQFF.

This chain's CDR3 is CASSPLYGRGTGELFF. The rearrangement links TRBV12-3 or TRBV12-4 to TRBJ2-2; TCRdb's assignment of TRBD2 cannot be checked, as there is no DNA. The CDR3 is 16 residues long.

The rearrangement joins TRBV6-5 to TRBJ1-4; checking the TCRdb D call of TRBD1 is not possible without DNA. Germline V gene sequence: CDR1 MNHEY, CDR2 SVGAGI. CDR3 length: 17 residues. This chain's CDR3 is CASSYKNRTGFNEKLFF.

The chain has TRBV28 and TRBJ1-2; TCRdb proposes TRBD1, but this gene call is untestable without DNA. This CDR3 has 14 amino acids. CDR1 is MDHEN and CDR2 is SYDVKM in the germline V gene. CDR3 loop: CASIPRRGLRGYTF.